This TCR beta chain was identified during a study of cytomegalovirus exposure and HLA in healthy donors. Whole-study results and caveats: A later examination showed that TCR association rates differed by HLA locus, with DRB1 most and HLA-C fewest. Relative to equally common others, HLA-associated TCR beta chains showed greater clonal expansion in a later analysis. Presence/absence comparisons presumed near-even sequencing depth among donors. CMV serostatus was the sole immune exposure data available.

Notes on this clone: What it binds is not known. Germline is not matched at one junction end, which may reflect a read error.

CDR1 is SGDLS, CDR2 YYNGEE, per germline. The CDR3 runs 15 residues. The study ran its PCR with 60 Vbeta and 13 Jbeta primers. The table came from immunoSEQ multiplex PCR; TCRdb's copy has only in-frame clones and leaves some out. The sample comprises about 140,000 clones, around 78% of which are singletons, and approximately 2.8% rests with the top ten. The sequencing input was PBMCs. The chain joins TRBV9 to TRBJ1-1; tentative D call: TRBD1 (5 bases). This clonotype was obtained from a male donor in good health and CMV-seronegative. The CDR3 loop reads CASSAPGLVNTEAFF. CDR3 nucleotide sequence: TGTGCCAGTAGCGCCCCGGGACTGGTGAACACTGAAGCTTTCTTT.